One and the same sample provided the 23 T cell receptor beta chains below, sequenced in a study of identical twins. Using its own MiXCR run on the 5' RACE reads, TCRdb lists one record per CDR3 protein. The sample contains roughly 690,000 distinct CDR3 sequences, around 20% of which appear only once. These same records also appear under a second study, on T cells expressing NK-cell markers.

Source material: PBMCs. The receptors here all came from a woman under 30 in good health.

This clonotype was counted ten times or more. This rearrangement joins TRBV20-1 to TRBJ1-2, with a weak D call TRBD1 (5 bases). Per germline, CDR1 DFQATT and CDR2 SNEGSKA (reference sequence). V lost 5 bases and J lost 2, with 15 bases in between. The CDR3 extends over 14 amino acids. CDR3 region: CSAPPLEGNYGYTF. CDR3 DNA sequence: TGCAGTGCTCCCCCCTTGGAGGGGAACTATGGCTACACCTTC.

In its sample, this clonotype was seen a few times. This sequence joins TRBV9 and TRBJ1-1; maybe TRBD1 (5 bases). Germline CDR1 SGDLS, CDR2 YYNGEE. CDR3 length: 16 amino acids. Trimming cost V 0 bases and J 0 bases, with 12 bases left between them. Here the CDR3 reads CASSVGTGWMNTEAFF. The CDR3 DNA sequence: TGTGCCAGCAGCGTAGGTACAGGTTGGATGAACACTGAAGCTTTCTTT.

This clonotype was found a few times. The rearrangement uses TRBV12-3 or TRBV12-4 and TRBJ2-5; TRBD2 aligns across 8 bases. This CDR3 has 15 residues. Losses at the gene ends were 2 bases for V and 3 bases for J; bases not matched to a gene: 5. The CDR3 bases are TGTGCCAGCAGTTTACAGATAGCGGGGAAAGAGACCCAGTACTTC. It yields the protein CASSLQIAGKETQYF.

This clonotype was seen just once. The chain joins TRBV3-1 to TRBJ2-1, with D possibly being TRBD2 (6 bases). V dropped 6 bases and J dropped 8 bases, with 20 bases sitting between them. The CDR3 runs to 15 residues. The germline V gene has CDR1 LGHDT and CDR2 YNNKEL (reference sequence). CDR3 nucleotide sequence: TGTGCCAGCAGTAAAACCGGGACTGGGGTCCATGAGCAGTTCTTC. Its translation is CASSKTGTGVHEQFF.

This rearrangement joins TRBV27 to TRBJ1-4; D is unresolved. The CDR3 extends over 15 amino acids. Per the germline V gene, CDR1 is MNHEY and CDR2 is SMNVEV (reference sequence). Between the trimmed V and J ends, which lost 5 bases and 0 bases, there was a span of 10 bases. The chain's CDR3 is CASSPGQATNEKLFF. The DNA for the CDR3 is TGTGCCAGCAGTCCCGGTCAGGCAACTAATGAAAAACTGTTTTTT.

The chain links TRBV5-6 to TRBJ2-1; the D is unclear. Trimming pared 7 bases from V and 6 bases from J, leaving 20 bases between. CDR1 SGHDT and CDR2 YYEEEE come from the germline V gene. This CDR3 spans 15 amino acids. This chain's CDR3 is CASVRRAGLSNEQFF. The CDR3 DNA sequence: TGTGCCAGCGTCCGCCGGGCAGGCTTATCCAATGAGCAGTTCTTC.

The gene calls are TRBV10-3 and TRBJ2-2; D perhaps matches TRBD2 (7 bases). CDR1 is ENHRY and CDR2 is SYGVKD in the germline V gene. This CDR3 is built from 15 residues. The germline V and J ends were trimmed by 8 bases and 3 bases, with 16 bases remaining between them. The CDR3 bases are TGTGCCATCGGGCTTGCGGGGGCGGACACCGGGGAGCTGTTTTTT. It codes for CAIGLAGADTGELFF.

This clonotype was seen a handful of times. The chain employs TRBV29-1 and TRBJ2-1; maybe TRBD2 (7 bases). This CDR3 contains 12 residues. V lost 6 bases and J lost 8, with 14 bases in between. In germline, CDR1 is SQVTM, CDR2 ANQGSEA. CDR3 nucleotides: TGCAGCGTCCTCCGGGGGGCTGATGAGCAGTTCTTC. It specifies CSVLRGADEQFF.

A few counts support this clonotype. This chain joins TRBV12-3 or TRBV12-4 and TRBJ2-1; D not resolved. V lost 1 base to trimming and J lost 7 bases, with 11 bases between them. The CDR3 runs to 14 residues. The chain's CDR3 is CASSLGARMNEQFF. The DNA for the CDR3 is TGTGCCAGCAGTTTAGGTGCCAGGATGAATGAGCAGTTCTTC.

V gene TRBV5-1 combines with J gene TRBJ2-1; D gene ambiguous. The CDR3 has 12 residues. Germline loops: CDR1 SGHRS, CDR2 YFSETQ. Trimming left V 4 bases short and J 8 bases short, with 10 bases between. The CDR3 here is CASSPPQHEQFF. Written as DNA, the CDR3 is TGCGCCAGCAGCCCGCCCCAACATGAGCAGTTCTTC.

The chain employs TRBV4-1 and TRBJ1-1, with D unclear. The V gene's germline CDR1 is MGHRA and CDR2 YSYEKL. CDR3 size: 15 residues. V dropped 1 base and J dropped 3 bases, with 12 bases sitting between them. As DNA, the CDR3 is TGCGCCAGCAGCCAAGTAGAGGGTGCGTACACTGAAGCTTTCTTT. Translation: CASSQVEGAYTEAFF.

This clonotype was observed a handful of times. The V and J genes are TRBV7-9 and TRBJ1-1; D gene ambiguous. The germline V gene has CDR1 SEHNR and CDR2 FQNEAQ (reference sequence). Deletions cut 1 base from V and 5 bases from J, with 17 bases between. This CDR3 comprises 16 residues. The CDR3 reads CASSLGWGVRGTEAFF. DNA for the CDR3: TGTGCCAGCAGCTTAGGTTGGGGTGTACGTGGTACTGAAGCTTTCTTT.

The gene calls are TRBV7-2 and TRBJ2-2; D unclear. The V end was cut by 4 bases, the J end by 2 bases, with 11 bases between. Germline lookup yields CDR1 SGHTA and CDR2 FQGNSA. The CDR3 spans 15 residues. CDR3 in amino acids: CASSSPLSNTGELFF. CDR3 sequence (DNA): TGTGCCAGCAGCTCTCCATTATCCAACACCGGGGAGCTGTTTTTT.

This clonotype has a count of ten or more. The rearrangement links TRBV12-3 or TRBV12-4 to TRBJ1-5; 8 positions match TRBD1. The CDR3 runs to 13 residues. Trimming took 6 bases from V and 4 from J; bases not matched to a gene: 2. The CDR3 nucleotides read TGTGCCAGCAGCCGACAGGGGAATCAGCCCCAGCATTTT. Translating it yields CASSRQGNQPQHF.

The CDR3 protein is CASSTQLAVRDNPYEQYF. Written as DNA, the CDR3 is TGTGCCAGCAGTACCCAACTCGCGGTCCGGGACAACCCTTACGAGCAGTACTTC. The genes are TRBV6-2 or TRBV6-3 and TRBJ2-7; TRBD1 might be the D (6 bases). CDR1 is MNHEY, CDR2 SVGEGT, per germline. V was pared by 5 bases and J by 4 bases, with 27 bases between. The length of the CDR3 is 18 residues.

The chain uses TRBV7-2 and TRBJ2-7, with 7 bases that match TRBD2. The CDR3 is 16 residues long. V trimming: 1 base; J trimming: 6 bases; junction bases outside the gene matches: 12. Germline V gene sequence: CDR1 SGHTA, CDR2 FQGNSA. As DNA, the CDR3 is TGTGCCAGCAGCTTAGTTAGCCTGGCGGGAGTCGGCGAGCAGTACTTC. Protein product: CASSLVSLAGVGEQYF.

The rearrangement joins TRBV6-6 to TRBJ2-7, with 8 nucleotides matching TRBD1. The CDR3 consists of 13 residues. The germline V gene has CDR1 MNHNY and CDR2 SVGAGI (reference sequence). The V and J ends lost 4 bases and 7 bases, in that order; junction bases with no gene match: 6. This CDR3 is CASSFWTGQEQYF. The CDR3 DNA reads TGTGCCAGCAGTTTCTGGACAGGGCAGGAGCAGTACTTC.

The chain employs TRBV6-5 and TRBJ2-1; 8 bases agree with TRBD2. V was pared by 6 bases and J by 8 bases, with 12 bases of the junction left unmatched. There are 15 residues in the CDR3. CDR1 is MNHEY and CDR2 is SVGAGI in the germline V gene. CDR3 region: CASSLAGPPEDEQFF. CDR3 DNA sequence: TGTGCCAGCAGCTTAGCGGGACCTCCGGAGGATGAGCAGTTCTTC.

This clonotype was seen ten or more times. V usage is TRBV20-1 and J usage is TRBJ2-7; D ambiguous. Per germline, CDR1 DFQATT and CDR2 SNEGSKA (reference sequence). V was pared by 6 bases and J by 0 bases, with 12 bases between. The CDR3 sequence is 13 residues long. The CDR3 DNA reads TGCAGTGCCCTTGTTGACGGCTCCTACGAGCAGTACTTC. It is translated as CSALVDGSYEQYF.

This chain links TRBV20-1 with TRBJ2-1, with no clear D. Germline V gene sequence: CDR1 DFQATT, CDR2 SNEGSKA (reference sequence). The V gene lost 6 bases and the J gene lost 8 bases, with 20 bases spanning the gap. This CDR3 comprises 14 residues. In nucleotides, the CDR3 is TGCAGTGCAGAGGCGCCGGGTATTCCGGATGAGCAGTTCTTC. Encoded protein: CSAEAPGIPDEQFF.

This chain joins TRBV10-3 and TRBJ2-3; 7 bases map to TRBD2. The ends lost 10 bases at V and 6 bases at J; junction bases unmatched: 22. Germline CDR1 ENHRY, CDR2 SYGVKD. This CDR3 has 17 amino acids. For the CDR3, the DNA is TGTGCCACCAAATCCGGGACTATCGGGAGTGGGAGGGATACGCAGTATTTT. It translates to CATKSGTIGSGRDTQYF.

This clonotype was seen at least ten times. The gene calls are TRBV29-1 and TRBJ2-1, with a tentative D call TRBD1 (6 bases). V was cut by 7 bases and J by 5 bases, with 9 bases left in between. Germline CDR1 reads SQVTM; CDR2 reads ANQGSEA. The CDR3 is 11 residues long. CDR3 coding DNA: TGCAGCGGGGGGCTTGACAATGAGCAGTTCTTC. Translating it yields CSGGLDNEQFF.

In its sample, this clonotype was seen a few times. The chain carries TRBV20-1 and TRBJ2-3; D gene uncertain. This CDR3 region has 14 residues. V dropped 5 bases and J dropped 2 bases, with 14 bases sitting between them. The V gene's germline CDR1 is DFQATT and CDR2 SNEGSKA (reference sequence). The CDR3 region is CSAPRTATTDTQYF. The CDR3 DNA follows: TGCAGTGCTCCCCGCACTGCGACCACAGATACGCAGTATTTT.